A single T cell receptor (beta chain) is shown here with its context. The record originates from a study of blood T cell repertoires in COVID-19. Assay: immunoSEQ multiplex PCR; the TCRdb copy retains only in-frame clones and omits some. The sample consists of 80,000 to 100,000 clones, about 82% of them appearing once. The CDR3 spans 13 residues. Germline-derived CDR1 and CDR2 are SGHVS and FNYEAQ. The V end lost 1 base, the J end lost 3 bases, and 6 bases lay between the germline ends. The sequence was obtained from a woman between 55 and 75 years old in a cohort sampled during active or convalescent COVID-19. The chain is built from TRBV7-6 and TRBJ1-1; D ambiguous. What was sequenced was peripheral blood. The CDR3 DNA reads as TGTGCCAGCAGCTTAGGTCCCGACACTGAAGCTTTCTTT. It specifies CASSLGPDTEAFF.